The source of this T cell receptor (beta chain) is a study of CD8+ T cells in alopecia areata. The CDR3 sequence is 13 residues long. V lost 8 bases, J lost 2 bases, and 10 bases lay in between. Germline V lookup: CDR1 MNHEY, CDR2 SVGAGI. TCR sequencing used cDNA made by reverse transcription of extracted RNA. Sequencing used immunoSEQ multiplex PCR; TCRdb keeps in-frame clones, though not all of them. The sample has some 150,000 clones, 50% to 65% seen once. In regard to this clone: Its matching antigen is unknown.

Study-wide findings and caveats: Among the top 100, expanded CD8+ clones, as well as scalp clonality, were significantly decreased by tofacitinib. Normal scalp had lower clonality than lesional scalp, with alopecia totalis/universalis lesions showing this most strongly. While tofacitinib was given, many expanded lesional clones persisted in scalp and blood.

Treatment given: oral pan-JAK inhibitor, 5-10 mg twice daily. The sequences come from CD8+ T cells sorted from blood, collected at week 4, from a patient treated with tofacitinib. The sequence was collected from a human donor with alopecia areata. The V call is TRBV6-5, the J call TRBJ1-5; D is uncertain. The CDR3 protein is CASRGGGNQPQHF. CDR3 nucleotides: TGTGCCAGCCGAGGTGGGGGCAATCAGCCCCAGCATTTT.